These 21 T cell receptor beta chains were all obtained from the same sample, sequenced in a study of blood T cell repertoires in COVID-19. Only in-frame clones appear in the TCRdb table, and some are missing; sequencing was by immunoSEQ multiplex PCR. The sample includes a few hundred thousand clones, around 80% seen only once; the top ten take roughly 4%. The sequenced sample was PBMCs or T cells enriched from blood (not recorded which). These TCRs come from a man under 40 with acute COVID-19.

The chain combines TRBV6-5 with TRBJ1-1; no clear D gene. Trimming took off 4 bases at V and 3 bases at J, with 9 bases between the two ends. Germline-derived CDR1 and CDR2 are MNHEY and SVGAGI. The CDR3 loop spans 13 amino acids. In DNA, the CDR3 is TGTGCCAGCAGTTTCGAGGGCCACACTGAAGCTTTCTTT. Residues: CASSFEGHTEAFF.

This clone has a single count. The chain recombines TRBV5-8 with TRBJ2-5; 7 bases map to TRBD2. The CDR3 runs 16 residues. V shed 3 bases, J shed 5 bases, and the junction held 13 bases outside the gene matches. CDR1 and CDR2 from the germline V gene are SGHTS and YDEGEE. CDR3 coding DNA: TGTGCCAGCAGCTCCCGGACCCTTAGCGGGCTCGAGACCCAGTACTTC. This codes for CASSSRTLSGLETQYF.

The gene calls are TRBV3-1 (or the pseudogene TRBV3-2) and TRBJ1-2, with 10 bases that match TRBD1. CDR1 and CDR2 (germline): LGHDT, YNNKEL (reference sequence). This CDR3 has 16 residues. V was clipped by 2 bases and J by 7 bases; unmatched bases: 10. CDR3 in DNA: TGTGCCAGCAGCCAAAGGAGACAGGGGGCGCCCGGTGGCTACACCTTC. Its protein is CASSQRRQGAPGGYTF.

This clone was picked up one time. V and J are TRBV24-1 and TRBJ2-5, with D possibly being TRBD2 (7 bases). Germline V gene lookup returns CDR1 KGHDR and CDR2 SFDVKD. The V and J ends lost 3 bases and 4 bases respectively, with 23 bases between them. This CDR3 region has 18 residues. CDR3 coding DNA: TGTGCCACCAGTGATCCCGGACTGTCGCGGGGGCCCATAGAGACCCAGTACTTC. Its translation: CATSDPGLSRGPIETQYF.

The rearrangement uses TRBV6-5 and TRBJ1-5; 8 bases agree with TRBD1. V shed 0 bases and J 6 bases; nucleotides not matched to a gene: 4. This CDR3 region has 15 residues. CDR1 and CDR2 from the germline V gene are MNHEY and SVGAGI. The CDR3 protein is CASSYSQGARQPQHF. The CDR3 DNA reads as TGTGCCAGCAGTTACTCGCAGGGGGCGCGTCAGCCCCAGCATTTT.

The chain recombines TRBV25-1 with TRBJ1-4; TRBD1 matches 7 bases. This CDR3 spans 13 amino acids. J gave up 7 bases and V 4 bases, and 3 bases lay outside the gene matches. Per the germline V gene, CDR1 is MGHDK and CDR2 is SYGVNS. This CDR3 reads CASSVTGVEKLFF. CDR3 in DNA: TGTGCCAGCAGTGTCACAGGGGTTGAAAAACTGTTTTTT.

J is TRBJ1-2 and V is TRBV13, with TRBD1 matching 10 bases. J gave up 5 bases and V 3 bases, and 9 bases lay outside the gene matches. Germline CDR1 reads PRHDT; CDR2 reads FYEKMQ (reference sequence). The CDR3 length is 16 residues. The CDR3 spells CASSLGQGTPIYGYTF. For the CDR3, the DNA is TGTGCCAGCAGCTTGGGACAGGGGACCCCGATTTATGGCTACACCTTC.

This chain joins TRBV11-2 and TRBJ2-7; unclear D gene. CDR3 length: 13 amino acids. Germline V lookup: CDR1 SGHAT, CDR2 FQNNGV. V lost 1 base and J lost 3, with 7 bases in between. The CDR3 region is CASSLGNGYEQYV. The CDR3 DNA reads as TGTGCCAGCAGCTTAGGAAACGGCTACGAGCAGTACGTC.

Concerning this clone: The junction differs from germline at one of its ends, possibly a read error. V gene TRBV5-1 combines with J gene TRBJ2-5; weak D call: TRBD2 (7 bases). Germline V CDR1 and CDR2: SGHRS, YFSETQ. The CDR3 spans 15 residues. CDR3 bases: TGTGCCAGCAGCTTTAGATCAGGGGAGGGAGAGACCCAGTACTTC. It translates to CASSFRSGEGETQYF.

The V call is TRBV2, the J call TRBJ1-1, with TRBD1 as a possible D gene (5 bases). CDR1 SNHLY and CDR2 FYNNEI come from the germline V gene. There are 13 residues in the CDR3. The germline V and J ends were trimmed by 4 bases and 4 bases, with 10 bases remaining between them. CDR3 loop: CASSVLGATEAFF. CDR3 DNA sequence: TGTGCCAGCAGTGTCCTAGGGGCCACTGAAGCTTTCTTT.

The chain couples TRBV30 to TRBJ1-3; tentative D call: TRBD1 (6 bases). Germline V CDR1 and CDR2: GTSNPN, SVGIG (reference sequence). The CDR3 has 16 amino acids. V was trimmed by 2 bases and J by 0 bases, leaving 14 bases between them. The CDR3 DNA sequence: TGTGCCTGGAGTAGGGGGGGCAGCAACTCTGGAAACACCATATATTTT. This encodes CAWSRGGSNSGNTIYF.

This sequence joins TRBV19 and TRBJ2-1; 10 bases are shared with TRBD2. V was clipped by 11 bases and J by 9 bases; unmatched bases: 13. This CDR3 is 14 amino acids long. Looked up from germline, CDR1 is LNHDA and CDR2 is SQIVND (reference sequence). The CDR3 is CAAQGLAGVGEQFF. CDR3 in DNA: TGTGCCGCACAGGGGCTAGCGGGGGTTGGTGAGCAGTTCTTC. The full variable domain, completed using reference TRBV19 and TRBJ2-1, is DGGITQSPKYLFRKEGQNVTLSCEQNLNHDAMYWYRQDPGQGLRLIYYSQIVNDFQKGDIAEGYSVSREKKESFPLTVTSAQKNPTAFYLCAAQGLAGVGEQFFGPGTRLTVL.

This clone was seen a few times. The genes are TRBV10-3 and TRBJ2-2; 9 bases are shared with TRBD2. J gave up 2 bases and V 10 bases, and 5 bases lay outside the gene matches. The CDR3 is made up of 14 amino acids. Per germline, CDR1 ENHRY and CDR2 SYGVKD. Here the CDR3 reads CATAGTSNTGELFF. The CDR3 nucleotides read TGTGCCACCGCCGGGACTAGCAACACCGGGGAGCTGTTTTTT.

The chain couples TRBV18 to TRBJ2-7; 9 bases fit TRBD1. V lost 2 bases and J lost 4; bases outside the gene matches: 3. CDR1 is KGHSH and CDR2 is LQKENI in the germline V gene. The CDR3 length is 14 residues. CDR3 in DNA: TGTGCCAGCTCACCAGGACAGGGGAAGTACGAGCAGTACGTC. This gives the protein CASSPGQGKYEQYV.

The chain uses TRBV2 and TRBJ2-1; 8 bases are a match to TRBD2. The CDR3 spans 16 residues. V shed 2 bases and J 8 bases; nucleotides not matched to a gene: 11. Per the germline V gene, CDR1 is SNHLY and CDR2 is FYNNEI. The CDR3 loop is CASSETSSGLVHEQFF. In nucleotides, the CDR3 is TGTGCCAGCAGTGAAACGTCTAGCGGGCTTGTCCATGAGCAGTTCTTC. The full variable domain, with the rest looked up from reference TRBV2 and TRBJ2-1, is EPEVTQTPSHQVTQMGQEVILRCVPISNHLYFYWYRQILGQKVEFLVSFYNNEISEKSEIFDDQFSVERPDGSNFTLKIRSTKLEDSAMYFCASSETSSGLVHEQFFGPGTRLTVL.

Written as DNA, the CDR3 is TGCAGCGTTGTAGGGGGCGCGATGGCCCTCGATGGCTACACCTTC. As protein: CSVVGGAMALDGYTF. J is TRBJ1-2 and V is TRBV29-1; 7 nucleotides match TRBD1. The V gene end was trimmed by 4 bases and the J gene end by 6 bases; junction bases not matched to a gene: 14. CDR1 is SQVTM and CDR2 is ANQGSEA in the germline V gene. The CDR3 is made up of 15 amino acids.

V usage is TRBV9 and J usage is TRBJ1-1, with unresolved D. The CDR3 length is 14 residues. CDR1 SGDLS and CDR2 YYNGEE come from the germline V gene. V was pared by 0 bases and J by 7 bases, with 13 bases between. CDR3 sequence (DNA): TGTGCCAGCAGCGTAGGAGTTGAGACATATGAAGCTTTCTTT. This translates into CASSVGVETYEAFF.

The genes are TRBV19 and TRBJ2-2; TRBD2 is a possible D gene (5 bases). From germline, CDR1 is LNHDA and CDR2 SQIVND (reference sequence). The CDR3 is made up of 12 amino acids. Deletions cut 5 bases from V and 6 bases from J, with 7 bases between. The CDR3 loop reads CASSGRAGELFF. The CDR3 bases are TGTGCCAGTAGTGGGCGGGCCGGGGAGCTGTTTTTT.

The rearrangement joins TRBV5-5 to TRBJ2-7, with D perhaps matching TRBD1 (5 bases). This CDR3 spans 12 amino acids. Trimming stripped 1 base from V and 4 bases from J, with 6 bases between. Germline V CDR1 and CDR2: SGHKS, YYEKEE (reference sequence). The CDR3 spells CASSLSGYEQYV. CDR3 DNA: TGTGCCAGCAGCTTGTCAGGGTACGAGCAGTACGTC.

This clone was seen just once. This chain links TRBV4-2 with TRBJ2-7; tentative D call: TRBD1 (5 bases). Between the trimmed V and J ends, which lost 0 bases and 2 bases, there was a span of 11 bases. The V gene's germline CDR1 is LGHNA and CDR2 YNFKEQ. There are 15 residues in the CDR3. The CDR3 region is CASSQDGSGPYEQYV. The CDR3 DNA is TGTGCCAGCAGCCAAGACGGGTCAGGGCCCTACGAGCAGTACGTC.

This chain links TRBV2 with TRBJ2-5, with 7 nucleotides matching TRBD1. CDR3 length equals 13 residues. Germline loops: CDR1 SNHLY, CDR2 FYNNEI. V lost 8 bases to trimming and J lost 5 bases; unmatched junction nucleotides: 8. CDR3 sequence: CASGRDRVETQYF. In DNA form, the CDR3 reads TGTGCCAGCGGACGAGACAGGGTGGAGACCCAGTACTTC.